This T cell receptor (beta chain) stems from a study of blood T cell repertoires in COVID-19. As for the study in general: Donors in the United States, Italy and Spain gave samples during acute or convalescent COVID-19.

This clone appeared a single time. Method: immunoSEQ multiplex PCR; TCRdb's copy keeps in-frame clones and lacks some. This repertoire shows more than 85,000 clones, 75% to 90% found once; its top ten account for 1.1%. The specimen was peripheral blood. The sequence derives from a human donor in a cohort sampled during active COVID-19.

CDR3 in amino acids: CATSDLKTGSSYNEQFF. The CDR3 DNA reads as TGTGCCACCAGTGACTTAAAAACAGGGAGTTCCTACAATGAGCAGTTCTTC. The chain uses TRBV24-1 and TRBJ2-1; D possibly corresponds to TRBD1 (6 bases). Per the germline V gene, CDR1 is KGHDR and CDR2 is SFDVKD. The CDR3 consists of 17 residues. V lost 4 bases, J lost 1 base, and 16 bases lay in between.